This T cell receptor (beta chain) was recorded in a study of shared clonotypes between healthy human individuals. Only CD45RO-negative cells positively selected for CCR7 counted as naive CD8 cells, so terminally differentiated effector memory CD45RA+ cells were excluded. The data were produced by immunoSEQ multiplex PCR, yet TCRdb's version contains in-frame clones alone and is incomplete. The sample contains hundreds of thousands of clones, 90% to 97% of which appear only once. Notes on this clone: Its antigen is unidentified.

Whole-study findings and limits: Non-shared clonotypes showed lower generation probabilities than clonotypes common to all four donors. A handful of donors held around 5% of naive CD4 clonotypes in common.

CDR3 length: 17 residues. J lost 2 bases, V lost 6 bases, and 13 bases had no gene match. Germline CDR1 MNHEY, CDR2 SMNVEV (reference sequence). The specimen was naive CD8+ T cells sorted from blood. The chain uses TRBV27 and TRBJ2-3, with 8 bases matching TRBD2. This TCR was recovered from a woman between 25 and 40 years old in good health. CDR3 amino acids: CASSPLLRLALTDTQYF. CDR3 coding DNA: TGTGCCAGCAGCCCGCTCTTAAGACTAGCGCTCACAGATACGCAGTATTTT.